This T cell receptor (beta chain) emerged from a study of beta chain features in type 1 diabetes. The sequenced template was cDNA made from the entire isolated RNA. Data came from immunoSEQ multiplex PCR; TCRdb stores just in-frame clones and leaves some out. The repertoire holds over 500,000 clones, roughly 15% seen once, with approximately 0.087% in the top ten. Purity above 95% was achieved in all sorted populations. Findings of the study overall: A potential influence of HLA type upon TCRB rearrangement remained unresolved herein.

V gave up 5 bases and J gave up 3 bases, with 10 bases separating them. This CDR3 spans 14 amino acids. Germline V lookup: CDR1 SEHNR, CDR2 FQNEAQ (reference sequence). This clone has only a few counts. Its antigen is unidentified. This chain joins TRBV7-9 and TRBJ2-2; D possibly uses TRBD1 or TRBD2 (5 bases each). The sample was naive CD4+ T cells from blood. This receptor was taken from a man between 18 and 35 years old in good health. CDR3 residues: CASSPRGHTGELFF. The DNA of the CDR3 is TGTGCCAGCAGCCCCCGGGGCCACACCGGGGAGCTGTTTTTT.